This T cell receptor (beta chain) was captured in a study of a mutant IDH1 vaccine in newly diagnosed glioma. Study-level information: The start of vaccination came 4-6 weeks after radiotherapy alone, or with temozolomide cycles. Study observations and caveats: Roughly 92% of patients showed vaccine-induced immune responses across multiple MHC alleles.

The sample's time point: week 47, end of study. Doses of 300 ug of mutant IDH1 20-mer peptide were given with topical imiquimod. V gave up 0 bases and J gave up 5 bases, with 2 bases separating them. The CDR3 contains 11 residues. The germline gives CDR1 SGHRS, CDR2 YFSETQ. This clone was seen more than once but under ten times. Its target is unknown. This same CDR3 is encoded by further DNA sequences in the sample. The repertoire was sequenced with immunoSEQ multiplex PCR; TCRdb's copy has only in-frame clones and lacks some. Among approximately 60,000 clones listed, over 80% were seen once. The chain combines TRBV5-1 with TRBJ2-5; D not certain. The input for sequencing was PBMCs, taken from a glioma patient whose treatment included an IDH1 peptide vaccine. This clonotype originated in a man younger than 40 with glioma. CDR3 in DNA: TGCGCCAGCAGCTTGGCGGAGACCCAGTACTTC. Translating it yields CASSLAETQYF.